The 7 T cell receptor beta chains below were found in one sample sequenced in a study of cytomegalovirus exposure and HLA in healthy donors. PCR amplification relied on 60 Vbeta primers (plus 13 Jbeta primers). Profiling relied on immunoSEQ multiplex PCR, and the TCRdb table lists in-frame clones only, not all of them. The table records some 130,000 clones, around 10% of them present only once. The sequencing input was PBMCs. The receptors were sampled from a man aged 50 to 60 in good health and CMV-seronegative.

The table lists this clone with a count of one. As DNA, the CDR3 is TGTGCCAGTACGACAGCAACTAATGAAAAACTGTTTTTT. This translates into CASTTATNEKLFF. The chain couples TRBV19 to TRBJ1-4, with D perhaps TRBD1 (5 bases). This CDR3 contains 13 residues. Trimming took off 7 bases at V and 0 bases at J, with 6 bases between the two ends. Germline V gene lookup returns CDR1 LNHDA and CDR2 SQIVND (reference sequence).

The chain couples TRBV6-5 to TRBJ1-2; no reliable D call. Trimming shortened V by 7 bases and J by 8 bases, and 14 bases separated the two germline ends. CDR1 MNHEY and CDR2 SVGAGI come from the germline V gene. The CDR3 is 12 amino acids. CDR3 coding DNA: TGTGCCAGCAAGGCGCCCTCGGGAGGCTACACCTTC. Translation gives CASKAPSGGYTF.

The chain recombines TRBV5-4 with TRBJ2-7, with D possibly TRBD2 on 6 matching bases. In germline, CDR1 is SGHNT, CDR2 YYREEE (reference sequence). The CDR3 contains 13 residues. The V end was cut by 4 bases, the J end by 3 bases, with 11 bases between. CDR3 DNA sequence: TGTGCCAGCAGCGCGGGAATTTTCTACGAGCAGTACTTC. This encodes CASSAGIFYEQYF.

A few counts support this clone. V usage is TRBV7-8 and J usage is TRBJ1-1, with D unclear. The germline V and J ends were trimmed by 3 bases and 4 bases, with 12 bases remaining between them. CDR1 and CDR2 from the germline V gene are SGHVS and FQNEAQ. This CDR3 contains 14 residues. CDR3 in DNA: TGTGCCAGCAGCTTCTGGTCGCGGGGCACTGAAGCTTTCTTT. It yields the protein CASSFWSRGTEAFF. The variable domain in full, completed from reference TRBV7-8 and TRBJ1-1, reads GAGVSQSPRYKVAKRGQDVALRCDPISGHVSLFWYQQALGQGPEFLTYFQNEAQLDKSGLPSDRFFAERPEGSVSTLKIQRTQQEDSAVYLCASSFWSRGTEAFFGQGTRLTVV.

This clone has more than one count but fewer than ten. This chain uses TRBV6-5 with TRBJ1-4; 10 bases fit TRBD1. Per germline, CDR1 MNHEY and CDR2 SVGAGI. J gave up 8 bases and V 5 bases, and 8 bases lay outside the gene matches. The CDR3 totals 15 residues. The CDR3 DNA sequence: TGTGCCAGCAGTAACCGGGACAGGGGAGTAGAAAAACTGTTTTTT. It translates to CASSNRDRGVEKLFF.

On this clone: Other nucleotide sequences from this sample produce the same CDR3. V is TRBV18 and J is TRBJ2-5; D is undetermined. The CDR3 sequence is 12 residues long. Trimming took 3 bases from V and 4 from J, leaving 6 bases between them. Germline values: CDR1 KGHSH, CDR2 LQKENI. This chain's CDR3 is CASSPEAETQYF. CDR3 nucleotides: TGTGCCAGCTCACCTGAAGCAGAGACCCAGTACTTC. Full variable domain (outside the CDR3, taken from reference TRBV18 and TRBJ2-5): NAGVMQNPRHLVRRRGQEARLRCSPMKGHSHVYWYRQLPEEGLKFMVYLQKENIIDESGMPKERFSAEFPKEGPSILRIQQVVRGDSAAYFCASSPEAETQYFGPGTRLLVL.

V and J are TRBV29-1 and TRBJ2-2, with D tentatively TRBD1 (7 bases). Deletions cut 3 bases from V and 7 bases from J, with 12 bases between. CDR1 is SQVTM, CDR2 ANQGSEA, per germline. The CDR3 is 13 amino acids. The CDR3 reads CSVDRGVGGELFF. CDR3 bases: TGCAGCGTTGACAGGGGGGTGGGCGGGGAGCTGTTTTTT.